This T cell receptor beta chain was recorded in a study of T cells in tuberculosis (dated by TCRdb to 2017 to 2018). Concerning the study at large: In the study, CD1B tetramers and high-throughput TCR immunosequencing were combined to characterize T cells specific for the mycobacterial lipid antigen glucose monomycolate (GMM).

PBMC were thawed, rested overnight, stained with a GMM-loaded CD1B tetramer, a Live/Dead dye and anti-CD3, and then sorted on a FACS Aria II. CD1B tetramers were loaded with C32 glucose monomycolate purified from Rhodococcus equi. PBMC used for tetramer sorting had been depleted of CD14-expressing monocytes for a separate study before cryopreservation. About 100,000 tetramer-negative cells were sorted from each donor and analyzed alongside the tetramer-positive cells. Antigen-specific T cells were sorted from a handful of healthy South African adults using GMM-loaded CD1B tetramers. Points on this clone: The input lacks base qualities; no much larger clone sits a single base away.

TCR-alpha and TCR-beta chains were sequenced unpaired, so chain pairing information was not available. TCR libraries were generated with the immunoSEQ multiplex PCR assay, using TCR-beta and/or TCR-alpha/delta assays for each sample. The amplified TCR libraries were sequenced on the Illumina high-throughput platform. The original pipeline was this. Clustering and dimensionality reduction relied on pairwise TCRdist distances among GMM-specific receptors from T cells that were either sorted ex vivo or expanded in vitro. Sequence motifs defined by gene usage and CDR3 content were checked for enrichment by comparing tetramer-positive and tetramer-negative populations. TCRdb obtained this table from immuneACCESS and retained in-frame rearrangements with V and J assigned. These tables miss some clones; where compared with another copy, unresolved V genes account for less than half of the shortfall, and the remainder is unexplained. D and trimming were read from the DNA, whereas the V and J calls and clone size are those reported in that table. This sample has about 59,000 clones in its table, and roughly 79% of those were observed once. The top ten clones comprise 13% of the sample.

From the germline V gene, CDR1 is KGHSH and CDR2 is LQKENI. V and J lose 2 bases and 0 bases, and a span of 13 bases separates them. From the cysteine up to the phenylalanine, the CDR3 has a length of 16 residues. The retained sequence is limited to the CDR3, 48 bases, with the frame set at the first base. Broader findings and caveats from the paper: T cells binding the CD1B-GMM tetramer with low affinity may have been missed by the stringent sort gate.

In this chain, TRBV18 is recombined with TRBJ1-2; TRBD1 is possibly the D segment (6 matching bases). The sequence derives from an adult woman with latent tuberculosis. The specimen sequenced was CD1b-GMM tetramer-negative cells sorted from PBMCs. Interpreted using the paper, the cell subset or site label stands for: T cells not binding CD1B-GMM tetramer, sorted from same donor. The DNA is TGTGCCAGCTCACCAACCAAGCAGGGGTCTAACTATGGCTACACCTTC. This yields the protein CASSPTKQGSNYGYTF.